These 16 T cell receptor beta chains originate from one sample sequenced in a study of blood T cell repertoires in COVID-19. This table comes from immunoSEQ multiplex PCR, and its TCRdb copy is limited to in-frame clones, with some not included. The table includes 490,000 or so clones, roughly nine tenths detected once. The sample was PBMCs or T cells enriched from blood (not recorded which). These receptors came from a woman aged 60-75 years who had recovered from COVID-19.

This clone was picked up one time. The chain employs TRBV29-1 and TRBJ1-3; no reliable D call. The CDR3 length is 13 residues. The germline V gene has CDR1 SQVTM and CDR2 ANQGSEA. V lost 7 bases and J lost 4, with 14 bases in between. The CDR3 sequence: CSASTGGGNTIYF. The CDR3 region has the DNA TGCAGCGCTTCGACCGGAGGAGGAAACACCATATATTTT.

The chain uses TRBV19 and TRBJ2-1, with a weak D call TRBD1 (6 bases). V lost 7 bases and J lost 7, with 20 bases in between. The CDR3 covers 15 residues. The germline V gene has CDR1 LNHDA and CDR2 SQIVND (reference sequence). The CDR3 reads CASISGRSRGNEQFF. CDR3 nucleotide sequence: TGTGCCAGTATCTCCGGAAGGTCCAGGGGTAATGAGCAGTTCTTC.

The rearrangement links TRBV10-3 to TRBJ1-2; 10 bases align to TRBD1. With 0 bases clipped from V and 3 bases from J, the junction kept 4 bases outside the gene matches. Looked up from germline, CDR1 is ENHRY and CDR2 is SYGVKD. CDR3 size: 16 residues. CDR3 protein: CAISESGQGGYYGYTF. As DNA, the CDR3 is TGTGCCATCAGTGAGTCAGGACAGGGGGGGTACTATGGCTACACCTTC.

The chain links TRBV24-1 to TRBJ1-2; perhaps TRBD1 as D (6 bases). CDR3 length: 13 residues. V was clipped by 4 bases and J by 4 bases, with 9 bases between them. From germline, CDR1 is KGHDR and CDR2 SFDVKD. The CDR3 is CATSDGTSYGYTF. CDR3 nucleotide sequence: TGTGCCACCAGTGACGGGACATCCTATGGCTACACCTTC.

V gene TRBV5-1 combines with J gene TRBJ2-2; a weak D match, TRBD1 (5 bases). Germline V lookup: CDR1 SGHRS, CDR2 YFSETQ. The CDR3 consists of 14 residues. Trimming removed 5 bases from V and 3 bases from J, with 11 bases in between. CDR3 DNA: TGCGCCAGCAGACTTACAGGAGACACCGGGGAGCTGTTTTTT. Its protein product is CASRLTGDTGELFF. The full variable domain, its missing parts supplied by reference TRBV5-1 and TRBJ2-2, is KAGVTQTPRYLIKTRGQQVTLSCSPISGHRSVSWYQQTPGQGLQFLFEYFSETQRNKGNFPGRFSGRQFSNSRSEMNVSTLELGDSALYLCASRLTGDTGELFFGEGSRLTVL.

The chain combines TRBV6-5 with TRBJ1-2; TRBD1 aligns across 9 bases. This CDR3 contains 14 residues. CDR1 MNHEY and CDR2 SVGAGI come from the germline V gene. The V and J ends lost 5 bases and 4 bases, in that order; junction bases with no gene match: 5. The CDR3 loop is CASSRTGAGYGYTF. CDR3 nucleotides: TGTGCCAGCAGTAGGACAGGGGCGGGCTATGGCTACACCTTC.

The CDR3 spells CASRVQGAGKSEQYF. In DNA form, the CDR3 reads TGTGCCAGCAGGGTACAGGGGGCGGGTAAGAGCGAGCAGTACTTC. V is TRBV6-5 and J is TRBJ2-7; 9 bases fit TRBD1. V was clipped by 6 bases and J by 6 bases; unmatched bases: 12. From germline, CDR1 is MNHEY and CDR2 SVGAGI. CDR3 length: 15 amino acids.

This clone was seen a few times. The chain recombines TRBV9 with TRBJ2-5; 8 bases fit TRBD1. CDR1 and CDR2 from the germline V gene are SGDLS and YYNGEE. CDR3 length: 15 residues. Trimming took 4 bases from V and 4 from J; bases not matched to a gene: 9. The CDR3 coding sequence is TGTGCCAGCAGCCCGAGGACAGGGCGGGTAGAGACCCAGTACTTC. Its translation: CASSPRTGRVETQYF.

The chain has TRBV11-2 and TRBJ1-2, with 7 bases lining up with TRBD1. CDR1 is SGHAT, CDR2 FQNNGV, per germline. The CDR3 has 14 residues. The junction had 5 bases not matched to a gene; V was cut back by 3 bases and J by 4 bases. The CDR3 bases are TGTGCCAGCAGCTTTAGACAGGGCGTCTATGGCTACACCTTC. Its protein is CASSFRQGVYGYTF.

The chain uses TRBV27 and TRBJ2-7; 10 positions agree with TRBD2. The J segment lost 4 bases and the V segment lost 3 bases, leaving 9 bases of the junction unmatched. Germline CDR1 MNHEY, CDR2 SMNVEV (reference sequence). The CDR3 contains 16 residues. DNA of the CDR3: TGTGCCAGCAGTTTCTCCGGACTAGCGGTACGATACGAGCAGTACTTC. The encoded protein is CASSFSGLAVRYEQYF.

The chain carries TRBV18 and TRBJ2-5, with 11 bases that match TRBD1. With V trimmed by 2 bases and J by 4 bases, 6 bases remained unmatched. This CDR3 has 16 amino acids. Per the germline V gene, CDR1 is KGHSH and CDR2 is LQKENI. The CDR3: CASSPTRDRGLETQYF. The CDR3, as DNA: TGTGCCAGCTCACCAACCCGGGACAGGGGGTTAGAGACCCAGTACTTC.

The genes are TRBV5-1 and TRBJ2-7; 7 nucleotides align to TRBD1. CDR3 size: 15 residues. The V segment lost 2 bases and the J segment 4 bases; nucleotides outside the gene matches: 9. Germline-derived CDR1 and CDR2 are SGHRS and YFSETQ. CDR3 DNA: TGCGCCAGCAGCTTTTCAACCGGGACAGATTACGAGCAGTACTTC. It yields the protein CASSFSTGTDYEQYF. The full variable domain, in which reference TRBV5-1 and TRBJ2-7 provide the parts outside the CDR3, is KAGVTQTPRYLIKTRGQQVTLSCSPISGHRSVSWYQQTPGQGLQFLFEYFSETQRNKGNFPGRFSGRQFSNSRSEMNVSTLELGDSALYLCASSFSTGTDYEQYFGPGTRLTVT.

This clone was counted a single time. The V gene is TRBV24-1, the J gene TRBJ2-1, with D hard to call. The germline V and J ends were trimmed by 5 bases and 5 bases, with 15 bases remaining between them. This CDR3 is built from 15 residues. From germline, CDR1 is KGHDR and CDR2 SFDVKD. The DNA for the CDR3 is TGTGCCACCAGTGGCGGCCGGAGTGAGAACAATGAGCAGTTCTTC. The encoded protein is CATSGGRSENNEQFF.

The chain employs TRBV6-5 and TRBJ2-2; D uncertain. Germline V gene sequence: CDR1 MNHEY, CDR2 SVGAGI. With 2 bases removed from V and 6 bases from J, the gap between germline ends came to 7 bases. CDR3 length: 13 residues. CDR3 residues: CASSYRVPGELFF. The CDR3 coding sequence is TGTGCCAGCAGTTACCGGGTCCCCGGGGAGCTGTTTTTT.

Comments on this clone: This same CDR3 is encoded by further DNA sequences in the sample. The CDR3 loop reads CASSIDRGSNQPQHF. Written as DNA, the CDR3 is TGTGCCAGTAGTATCGACAGGGGCAGCAATCAGCCCCAGCATTTT. The chain couples TRBV19 to TRBJ1-5, with 8 bases that match TRBD1. After removal of 3 bases from V and 1 base from J, the junction contained 2 bases not matched to a gene. The CDR3 consists of 15 residues. The germline V gene encodes CDR1 LNHDA and CDR2 SQIVND (reference sequence).

The V call is TRBV5-1, the J call TRBJ2-5; the D gene is possibly TRBD2 (5 bases). This CDR3 is 14 amino acids long. Germline loops: CDR1 SGHRS, CDR2 YFSETQ. Trimming took 1 base from V and 5 from J, leaving 12 bases between them. The CDR3 coding sequence is TGCGCCAGCAGCTTGTTGAGGGTCGGGGAGACCCAGTACTTC. Encoded protein: CASSLLRVGETQYF.